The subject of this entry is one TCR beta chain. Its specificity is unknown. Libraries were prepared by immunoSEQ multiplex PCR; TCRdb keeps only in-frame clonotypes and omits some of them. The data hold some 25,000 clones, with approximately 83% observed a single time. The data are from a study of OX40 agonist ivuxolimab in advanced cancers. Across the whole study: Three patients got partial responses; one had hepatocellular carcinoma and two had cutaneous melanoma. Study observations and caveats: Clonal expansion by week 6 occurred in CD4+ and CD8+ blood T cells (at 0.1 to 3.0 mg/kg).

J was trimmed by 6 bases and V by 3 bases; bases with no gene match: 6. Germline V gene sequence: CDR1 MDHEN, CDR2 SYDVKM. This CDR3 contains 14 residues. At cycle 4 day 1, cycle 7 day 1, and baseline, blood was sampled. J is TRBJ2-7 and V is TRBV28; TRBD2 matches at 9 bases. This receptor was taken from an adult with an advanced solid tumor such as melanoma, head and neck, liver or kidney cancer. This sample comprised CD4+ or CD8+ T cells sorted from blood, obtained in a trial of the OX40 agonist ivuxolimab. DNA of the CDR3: TGTGCCAGCAGTTTCCCCGGGACTAGCTTCGAGCAGTACTTC. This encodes CASSFPGTSFEQYF.